This entry describes one T cell receptor (beta chain). The data are from a study of identifying expanded T cells in peripheral blood. Sequencing used immunoSEQ multiplex PCR; TCRdb keeps in-frame clones, though not all of them. Found here are over 85,000 clones, roughly 88% of them singletons; the top ten hold roughly 13%. V shed 3 bases and J 2 bases; nucleotides not matched to a gene: 4. The CDR3 runs 14 residues. The V gene's germline CDR1 is SNHLY and CDR2 FYNNEI. The genes are TRBV2 and TRBJ2-7; 7 positions match TRBD1. The receptor's source is a person aged 18-70 years in good health. The sample taken for sequencing was blood. The CDR3 sequence is CASSEGDRAYEQYF. In DNA, the CDR3 is TGTGCCAGCAGTGAGGGTGACAGGGCCTACGAGCAGTACTTC.